This is a list of T cell receptor beta chains from one sample in a study of cytomegalovirus exposure and HLA in healthy donors. The method was immunoSEQ multiplex PCR; TCRdb's version includes in-frame clones alone and lacks a portion of them. The data hold 100,000 to 150,000 clones, with roughly 91% observed a single time. Sample: PBMCs. These receptors originate from a young man in good health and CMV-seronegative. Each CDR3 is given with its conserved first and last residue. The order of the fields is J gene, CDR3 length, clone size, V gene, D gene, CDR3 protein, CDR3 DNA. A D gene is named only where the DNA matches it firmly. The size field is filled for only some rows; it gives once, few, many or a size class.

J gene: TRBJ1-1
CDR3 length: 17
clone size: NA
V gene: TRBV9
D gene: NA
CDR3 protein: CASSVGGRGGRNTEAFF
CDR3 DNA: TGTGCCAGCAGCGTAGGGGGTAGAGGGGGTAGGAACACTGAAGCTTTCTTT

J gene: TRBJ2-3
CDR3 length: 17
clone size: NA
V gene: TRBV10-3
D gene: TRBD2
CDR3 protein: CAISEGTSGESTDTQYF
CDR3 DNA: TGTGCCATCAGCGAGGGAACCAGCGGGGAAAGCACAGATACGCAGTATTTT

J gene: TRBJ1-2
CDR3 length: 13
clone size: NA
V gene: TRBV19
D gene: NA
CDR3 protein: CASSILLLSGYTF
CDR3 DNA: TGTGCCAGTAGTATTCTCCTCTTGTCTGGCTACACCTTC

J gene: TRBJ1-1
CDR3 length: 12
clone size: NA
V gene: TRBV28
D gene: NA
CDR3 protein: CASSTGKTEAFF
CDR3 DNA: TGTGCCAGCAGTACAGGGAAAACTGAAGCTTTCTTT

J gene: TRBJ1-2
CDR3 length: 16
clone size: NA
V gene: TRBV30
D gene: TRBD1
CDR3 protein: CAWSVLDRVYNYGYTF
CDR3 DNA: TGTGCCTGGAGTGTCTTGGACAGGGTATATAACTATGGCTACACCTTC

J gene: TRBJ2-7
CDR3 length: 14
clone size: NA
V gene: TRBV2
D gene: TRBD1
CDR3 protein: CASRARQGIYEQYF
CDR3 DNA: TGTGCCAGCAGAGCCCGACAGGGAATCTACGAGCAGTACTTC

J gene: TRBJ2-5
CDR3 length: 14
clone size: NA
V gene: TRBV2
D gene: TRBD2
CDR3 protein: CASKLAGGQETQYF
CDR3 DNA: TGTGCCAGCAAACTAGCGGGGGGCCAAGAGACCCAGTACTTC

J gene: TRBJ1-5
CDR3 length: 14
clone size: few
V gene: TRBV27
D gene: NA
CDR3 protein: CASRQGSGNQPQHF
CDR3 DNA: TGTGCCAGCCGCCAGGGTTCGGGCAATCAGCCCCAGCATTTT

J gene: TRBJ1-6
CDR3 length: 15
clone size: few
V gene: TRBV19
D gene: TRBD1
CDR3 protein: CASSPTGTANSPLHF
CDR3 DNA: TGTGCCAGTAGTCCAACCGGGACAGCTAATTCACCCCTCCACTTT

J gene: TRBJ2-1
CDR3 length: 13
clone size: NA
V gene: TRBV28
D gene: NA
CDR3 protein: CASSLARRGGQFF
CDR3 DNA: TGTGCCAGCAGTCTAGCCCGACGGGGTGGGCAGTTCTTC

J gene: TRBJ1-6
CDR3 length: 18
clone size: NA
V gene: TRBV5-1
D gene: TRBD1
CDR3 protein: CASSSLTGTDGGNSPLHF
CDR3 DNA: TGCGCCAGCAGCTCCTTGACCGGGACAGACGGAGGAAATTCACCCCTCCACTTT

J gene: TRBJ2-2
CDR3 length: 17
clone size: NA
V gene: TRBV19
D gene: NA
CDR3 protein: CASRLNRGTGLTGELFF
CDR3 DNA: TGTGCCAGTAGACTAAATAGGGGAACAGGGCTCACCGGGGAGCTGTTTTTT

J gene: TRBJ2-1
CDR3 length: 15
clone size: NA
V gene: TRBV28
D gene: TRBD1
CDR3 protein: CASSSGTGTYNEQFF
CDR3 DNA: TGTGCCAGCAGTTCCGGGACAGGGACCTACAATGAGCAGTTCTTC

J gene: TRBJ1-4
CDR3 length: 15
clone size: NA
V gene: TRBV27
D gene: TRBD1
CDR3 protein: CASSPHRGRLEKLFF
CDR3 DNA: TGTGCCAGCAGCCCACACAGGGGGCGCCTTGAAAAACTGTTTTTT

J gene: TRBJ2-3
CDR3 length: 15
clone size: NA
V gene: TRBV7-3
D gene: NA
CDR3 protein: CASSLGGFSTDTQYF
CDR3 DNA: TGTGCCAGCAGCTTGGGGGGTTTTAGCACAGATACGCAGTATTTT

J gene: TRBJ2-1
CDR3 length: 19
clone size: NA
V gene: TRBV10-2
D gene: NA
CDR3 protein: CASSEMPSSLPSPLNEQFF
CDR3 DNA: TGCGCCAGCAGTGAAATGCCTAGTTCCCTTCCTAGTCCACTTAATGAGCAGTTCTTC

J gene: TRBJ1-2
CDR3 length: 15
clone size: NA
V gene: TRBV6-1
D gene: NA
CDR3 protein: CASSTAGEGLYGYTF
CDR3 DNA: TGTGCCAGCAGCACGGCGGGGGAAGGGCTCTATGGCTACACCTTC

J gene: TRBJ2-7
CDR3 length: 14
clone size: once
V gene: TRBV5-6
D gene: TRBD1
CDR3 protein: CASSSRQGADEQYF
CDR3 DNA: TGTGCCAGCAGCTCGCGACAGGGGGCTGACGAGCAGTACTTC

J gene: TRBJ2-1
CDR3 length: 15
clone size: NA
V gene: TRBV19
D gene: NA
CDR3 protein: CASSRERVSYNEQFF
CDR3 DNA: TGTGCCAGTAGTCGGGAGCGGGTCTCCTACAATGAGCAGTTCTTC

J gene: TRBJ2-7
CDR3 length: 12
clone size: NA
V gene: TRBV4-1
D gene: TRBD1
CDR3 protein: CASSQGQGRQYF
CDR3 DNA: TGCGCCAGCAGCCAAGGACAGGGAAGGCAGTACTTC

J gene: TRBJ2-7
CDR3 length: 12
clone size: few
V gene: TRBV6-6
D gene: NA
CDR3 protein: CASSYADYEQYF
CDR3 DNA: TGTGCCAGCAGTTACGCGGACTACGAGCAGTACTTC

J gene: TRBJ2-3
CDR3 length: 15
clone size: NA
V gene: TRBV6-5
D gene: NA
CDR3 protein: CASSYSAGIQDTQYF
CDR3 DNA: TGTGCCAGCAGTTACTCGGCGGGGATCCAAGATACGCAGTATTTT

J gene: TRBJ1-2
CDR3 length: 15
clone size: NA
V gene: TRBV5-1
D gene: NA
CDR3 protein: CASSSTTGTNYGYTF
CDR3 DNA: TGCGCCAGCAGCTCCACGACAGGAACTAACTATGGCTACACCTTC

J gene: TRBJ2-1
CDR3 length: 15
clone size: NA
V gene: TRBV27
D gene: TRBD1
CDR3 protein: CASALSGTGVNEQFF
CDR3 DNA: TGTGCCAGCGCCCTATCCGGGACAGGGGTTAATGAGCAGTTCTTC

J gene: TRBJ2-1
CDR3 length: 19
clone size: once
V gene: TRBV19
D gene: TRBD2
CDR3 protein: CASSGGASGDISSYNEQFF
CDR3 DNA: TGTGCCAGTAGTGGCGGCGCTAGCGGGGATATTAGCTCCTACAATGAGCAGTTCTTC

J gene: TRBJ2-1
CDR3 length: 11
clone size: NA
V gene: TRBV10-3
D gene: NA
CDR3 protein: CATGEISHWFF
CDR3 DNA: TGTGCCACCGGGGAAATTAGCCATTGGTTCTTC

J gene: TRBJ1-3
CDR3 length: 14
clone size: NA
V gene: TRBV6-5
D gene: NA
CDR3 protein: CASSYGALGNTIYF
CDR3 DNA: TGTGCCAGCAGTTACGGGGCCCTTGGAAACACCATATATTTT

J gene: TRBJ2-1
CDR3 length: 12
clone size: NA
V gene: TRBV11-2
D gene: NA
CDR3 protein: CASSLDRGEQFF
CDR3 DNA: TGTGCCAGCAGCTTAGATCGGGGTGAGCAGTTCTTC

J gene: TRBJ2-7
CDR3 length: 15
clone size: NA
V gene: TRBV5-1
D gene: TRBD2
CDR3 protein: CASSLTRTSVGEQYF
CDR3 DNA: TGCGCCAGCAGCTTGACGCGAACTAGCGTGGGCGAGCAGTACTTC

J gene: TRBJ1-2
CDR3 length: 15
clone size: NA
V gene: TRBV6-5
D gene: NA
CDR3 protein: CASSYSLLANYGYTF
CDR3 DNA: TGTGCCAGCAGTTACTCCCTCCTAGCTAACTATGGCTACACCTTC

J gene: TRBJ1-2
CDR3 length: 16
clone size: NA
V gene: TRBV5-6
D gene: TRBD1
CDR3 protein: CASTRTGGLEDYGYTF
CDR3 DNA: TGTGCCAGCACACGGACAGGAGGTTTGGAGGACTATGGCTACACCTTC

J gene: TRBJ2-2
CDR3 length: 15
clone size: NA
V gene: TRBV25-1
D gene: TRBD1
CDR3 protein: CASSDWDRDTGELFF
CDR3 DNA: TGTGCCAGCAGTGACTGGGACAGGGACACCGGGGAGCTGTTTTTT

J gene: TRBJ2-7
CDR3 length: 15
clone size: NA
V gene: TRBV27
D gene: TRBD1
CDR3 protein: CASRSSGTGFHEQYF
CDR3 DNA: TGTGCCAGCAGGTCCTCCGGGACAGGGTTCCACGAGCAGTACTTC

J gene: TRBJ2-7
CDR3 length: 15
clone size: NA
V gene: TRBV9
D gene: NA
CDR3 protein: CASSVGGDTPYEQYF
CDR3 DNA: TGTGCCAGCAGCGTAGGAGGGGACACCCCCTACGAGCAGTACTTC

J gene: TRBJ2-7
CDR3 length: 12
clone size: NA
V gene: TRBV2
D gene: NA
CDR3 protein: CASTDSPYEQYF
CDR3 DNA: TGTGCCAGCACGGACTCCCCCTACGAGCAGTACTTC

J gene: TRBJ2-3
CDR3 length: 14
clone size: NA
V gene: TRBV7-8
D gene: NA
CDR3 protein: CASRRTASTDTQYF
CDR3 DNA: TGTGCCAGCAGACGGACAGCTAGCACAGATACGCAGTATTTT